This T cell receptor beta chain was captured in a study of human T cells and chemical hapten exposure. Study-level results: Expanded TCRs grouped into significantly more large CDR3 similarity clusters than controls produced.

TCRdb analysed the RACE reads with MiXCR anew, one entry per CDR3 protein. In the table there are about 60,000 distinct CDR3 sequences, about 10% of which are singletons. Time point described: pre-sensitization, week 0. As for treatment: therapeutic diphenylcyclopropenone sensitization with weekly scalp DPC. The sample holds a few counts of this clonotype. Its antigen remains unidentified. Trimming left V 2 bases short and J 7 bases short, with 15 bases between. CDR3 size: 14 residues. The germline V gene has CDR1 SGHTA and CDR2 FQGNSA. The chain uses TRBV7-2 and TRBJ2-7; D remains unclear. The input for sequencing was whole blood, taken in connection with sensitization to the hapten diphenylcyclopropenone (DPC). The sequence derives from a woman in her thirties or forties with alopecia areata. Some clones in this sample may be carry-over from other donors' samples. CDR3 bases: TGTGCCAGCAGCTTAACCACCCCCTCTTGGGAGCAGTACTTC. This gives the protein CASSLTTPSWEQYF.